Each of the 18 T cell receptor beta chains below was sequenced from the same sample in a study of T cell responses to AZD1222 COVID-19 vaccine. The protocol was immunoSEQ multiplex PCR, while the TCRdb copy is restricted to in-frame clones and leaves out a portion. The table has 99,000 or so clones, over 80% seen once. Material: peripheral blood, obtained on day 0 of AZD1222 vaccination. The receptors stem from an adult in good health.

This sequence joins TRBV19 and TRBJ1-2; no clear D gene. The germline V gene has CDR1 LNHDA and CDR2 SQIVND (reference sequence). The CDR3 contains 14 residues. The V end lost 3 bases, the J end lost 4 bases, and 12 bases lay between the germline ends. For the CDR3, the DNA is TGTGCCAGTAGTATTGGGAGGGCAAGCTATGGCTACACCTTC. It specifies CASSIGRASYGYTF.

The chain combines TRBV28 with TRBJ1-2; 7 nucleotides match TRBD1. Germline trimming cut 5 bases from V and 7 bases from J; bases unmatched to any gene: 7. The CDR3 is 13 amino acids. Germline CDR1 and CDR2: MDHEN and SYDVKM. The CDR3 loop reads CASSRDSASGYTF. In DNA form, the CDR3 reads TGTGCCAGCAGTCGGGACAGCGCCAGTGGCTACACCTTC.

The chain has TRBV7-2 and TRBJ2-3; D unclear. Between the trimmed V and J ends, which lost 3 bases and 4 bases, there was a span of 11 bases. The CDR3 runs 14 residues. Germline V gives CDR1 SGHTA, CDR2 FQGNSA. CDR3 coding DNA: TGTGCCAGCAGCTTGGGCAGGCTCCCAGATACGCAGTATTTT. Amino acid sequence: CASSLGRLPDTQYF.

V gene TRBV19 combines with J gene TRBJ2-1; D uncertain. The CDR3 is 11 amino acids. Per germline, CDR1 LNHDA and CDR2 SQIVND (reference sequence). V was cut by 3 bases and J by 10 bases, with 7 bases left in between. The CDR3 DNA reads as TGTGCCAGTAGTATGGACCTGGAGCAGTTCTTC. It codes for CASSMDLEQFF.

V gene TRBV19 combines with J gene TRBJ2-5; D may match TRBD1 or TRBD2 (6 bases each). The CDR3 has 15 residues. The V and J ends lost 3 bases and 2 bases respectively, with 13 bases between them. Germline CDR1 is LNHDA and CDR2 is SQIVND (reference sequence). The CDR3 region has the DNA TGTGCCAGTAGTATCGGAGGGACACTACAAGAGACCCAGTACTTC. The encoded protein is CASSIGGTLQETQYF. The full variable domain, in which reference TRBV19 and TRBJ2-5 provide the parts outside the CDR3, is DGGITQSPKYLFRKEGQNVTLSCEQNLNHDAMYWYRQDPGQGLRLIYYSQIVNDFQKGDIAEGYSVSREKKESFPLTVTSAQKNPTAFYLCASSIGGTLQETQYFGPGTRLLVL.

The rearrangement links TRBV11-1 to TRBJ1-6; maybe TRBD1 (5 bases). The CDR3 is 16 residues long. The V end was cut by 5 bases, the J end by 8 bases, with 19 bases between. The germline gives CDR1 SGHAT, CDR2 FQDESV (reference sequence). The CDR3 loop is CASSPPRDGVYSPLHF. The CDR3 nucleotides are TGTGCCAGCAGCCCCCCGCGGGACGGAGTATATTCACCCCTCCACTTT.

This sequence joins TRBV27 and TRBJ1-2; a weak D match, TRBD1 (6 bases). The V end was cut by 3 bases, the J end by 7 bases, with 27 bases between. Germline assignment: CDR1 MNHEY and CDR2 SMNVEV (reference sequence). The CDR3 is 18 amino acids. CDR3 region: CASSFNSPPTGPGGGYTF. The CDR3 DNA is TGTGCCAGCAGTTTTAACTCCCCCCCGACAGGCCCGGGAGGTGGCTACACCTTC.

V gene TRBV10-3 combines with J gene TRBJ1-6; 8 nucleotides agree with TRBD1. The CDR3 consists of 13 residues. After removal of 7 bases from V and 9 bases from J, the junction contained 5 bases not matched to a gene. CDR1 is ENHRY and CDR2 is SYGVKD in the germline V gene. CDR3 protein: CAIMDRAGSPLHF. The CDR3 nucleotides read TGTGCCATCATGGACAGGGCGGGTTCACCCCTCCACTTT.

This sequence joins TRBV14 and TRBJ1-1; tentatively, D is TRBD1 (5 bases). The V and J ends lost 4 bases and 2 bases respectively, with 14 bases between them. Per germline, CDR1 SGHDN and CDR2 FVKESK. This CDR3 region has 15 residues. CDR3 in amino acids: CASSLRPTANTEAFF. The DNA of the CDR3 is TGTGCCAGCAGCCTTCGTCCGACAGCTAACACTGAAGCTTTCTTT.

The genes are TRBV18 and TRBJ2-7; TRBD1 matches at 8 bases. The V segment lost 2 bases and the J segment 2 bases; nucleotides outside the gene matches: 8. Germline CDR1 is KGHSH and CDR2 is LQKENI. This CDR3 comprises 16 residues. This CDR3 is CASSPFGTGVTYEQYF. The DNA of the CDR3 is TGTGCCAGCTCACCATTCGGGACAGGAGTAACCTACGAGCAGTACTTC.

This chain connects TRBV7-6 to TRBJ2-2; 9 positions agree with TRBD2. The germline V gene has CDR1 SGHVS and CDR2 FNYEAQ. The CDR3 spans 17 residues. V lost 5 bases and J lost 3; bases outside the gene matches: 10. CDR3 nucleotide sequence: TGTGCCAGCAGCGCGCGCCCGGGACTAGCTGACACCGGGGAGCTGTTTTTT. It yields the protein CASSARPGLADTGELFF.

The gene calls are TRBV29-1 and TRBJ2-1, with D possibly TRBD1 on 6 matching bases. Trimming removed 5 bases from V and 1 base from J, with 6 bases in between. This CDR3 spans 12 amino acids. Germline assignment: CDR1 SQVTM and CDR2 ANQGSEA. CDR3 loop: CSVQGSYNEQFF. DNA for the CDR3: TGCAGCGTTCAGGGGTCCTACAATGAGCAGTTCTTC.

This clone was seen only once. The gene calls are TRBV28 and TRBJ2-1; TRBD2 aligns across 10 bases. V trimming: 5 bases; J trimming: 7 bases; junction bases outside the gene matches: 8. CDR1 and CDR2 (germline): MDHEN, SYDVKM. The CDR3 extends over 15 amino acids. The CDR3 DNA follows: TGTGCCAGCAGTGTCTCCGGGACTAGCGCGAATGAGCAGTTCTTC. Encoded protein: CASSVSGTSANEQFF. Variable domain in full (rest from reference TRBV28 and TRBJ2-1): DVKVTQSSRYLVKRTGEKVFLECVQDMDHENMFWYRQDPGLGLRLIYFSYDVKMKEKGDIPEGYSVSREKKERFSLILESASTNQTSMYLCASSVSGTSANEQFFGPGTRLTVL.

The chain employs TRBV6-2 or TRBV6-3 and TRBJ1-5; D unclear. V lost 6 bases, J lost 10 bases, and 16 bases lay in between. This CDR3 region has 13 residues. Germline lookup yields CDR1 MNHEY and CDR2 SVGEGT. The CDR3 is CASSRTPGQPQHF. The CDR3 DNA follows: TGTGCCAGCAGCCGTACCCCCGGCCAACCCCAGCATTTT.

The V gene is TRBV5-1, the J gene TRBJ1-6; TRBD1 matches 10 bases. CDR3 size: 15 residues. Germline V CDR1 and CDR2: SGHRS, YFSETQ. The J segment lost 8 bases and the V segment lost 2 bases, leaving 4 bases of the junction unmatched. The chain's CDR3 is CASSFEGTGDSPLHF. In DNA form, the CDR3 reads TGCGCCAGCAGCTTCGAAGGGACAGGGGATTCACCCCTCCACTTT.

V and J are TRBV19 and TRBJ1-2, with 7 bases identical to TRBD1. The CDR3 runs 17 residues. With 4 bases clipped from V and 3 bases from J, the junction kept 14 bases outside the gene matches. CDR1 LNHDA and CDR2 SQIVND come from the germline V gene (reference sequence). As DNA, the CDR3 is TGTGCCAGTAGTAACAAGGCAGGGGGGACATCGGACTATGGCTACACCTTC. This translates into CASSNKAGGTSDYGYTF.

This clone has only a few counts. The rearrangement links TRBV28 to TRBJ1-1, with TRBD1 matching over 10 bases. The CDR3 runs 13 residues. V dropped 3 bases and J dropped 12; count of bases not matched to a gene: 7. Germline V gene sequence: CDR1 MDHEN, CDR2 SYDVKM. The CDR3 DNA sequence: TGTGCCAGCAGTTTGGGACAGGGGACAAGAACTTTCTTT. Translation: CASSLGQGTRTFF.

The chain is built from TRBV3-1 (or the pseudogene TRBV3-2) and TRBJ1-2, with 7 positions matching TRBD1. The length of the CDR3 is 15 residues. V trimming: 5 bases; J trimming: 5 bases; junction bases outside the gene matches: 11. Germline CDR1 LGHDT, CDR2 YNNKEL (reference sequence). CDR3 bases: TGTGCCAGCAGCTTAACTGACAGGGAGGTGTATGGCTACACCTTC. As protein: CASSLTDREVYGYTF.